What follows are 30 T cell receptor beta chains derived from one specimen sequenced in a study of blood T cells in healthy people across ages. The second PCR ran about 6 to 12 cycles with a sample-barcoded 5' primer and J-beta primers. MiXCR, applied by TCRdb to the 5' RACE reads, yields one record per CDR3 protein. The data hold roughly 800,000 distinct CDR3 sequences, with under 30% observed a single time. In addition, the sample was reused for a study of T cells of mothers and their children.

Sequenced material: blood. These TCRs come from a boy younger than 18 in good health.

The chain carries TRBV24-1 and TRBJ2-3; D remains unclear. Germline V gene data show CDR1 as KGHDR and CDR2 as SFDVKD. V lost 0 bases, J lost 11 bases, and 11 bases lay in between. This CDR3 is 13 amino acids long. The CDR3 spells CATSDLRDRRQYF. The CDR3 DNA reads TGTGCCACCAGTGATTTGCGCGACCGTCGGCAGTATTTT.

This chain uses TRBV24-1 with TRBJ1-2; D gene ambiguous. This CDR3 spans 13 amino acids. V was shortened by 3 bases and J by 6 bases, with 10 bases between the two germline ends. Germline V gives CDR1 KGHDR, CDR2 SFDVKD. In nucleotides, the CDR3 is TGTGCCACCAGTGATGGGGTCTATGATGGCTACACCTTC. Protein: CATSDGVYDGYTF.

This clonotype was seen more than once but under ten times. This chain joins TRBV6-5 and TRBJ1-2, with 7 bases fitting TRBD1. The CDR3 consists of 12 residues. Germline CDR1 reads MNHEY; CDR2 reads SVGAGI. Trimming cost V 5 bases and J 6 bases; bases outside gene matches: 3. The CDR3 loop reads CASSRQGNGYTF. The CDR3 bases are TGTGCCAGCAGTCGACAGGGAAATGGCTACACCTTC.

The chain carries TRBV4-1 and TRBJ2-1; 7 nucleotides agree with TRBD1. V gave up 5 bases and J gave up 2 bases; unmatched junction bases: 6. CDR3 length: 15 residues. In germline, CDR1 is MGHRA, CDR2 YSYEKL. This CDR3 reads CASSFGRGTYNEQFF. The CDR3 DNA reads TGCGCCAGCAGCTTTGGCAGGGGGACCTACAATGAGCAGTTCTTC.

V and J are TRBV29-1 and TRBJ1-2; 7 nucleotides line up with TRBD1. After removal of 6 bases from V and 4 bases from J, the junction contained 11 bases not matched to a gene. The CDR3 has 14 amino acids. The germline V gene has CDR1 SQVTM and CDR2 ANQGSEA. The CDR3 DNA follows: TGCAGCGTGCCCCCCGGACAGGCCTCCTATGGCTACACCTTC. This codes for CSVPPGQASYGYTF.

DNA for the CDR3: TGTGCCAGCAGCCAAGAAAGGAGAGGACAAGCTAACTATGGCTACACCTTC. Protein sequence: CASSQERRGQANYGYTF. V gene TRBV14 combines with J gene TRBJ1-2; maybe TRBD1 (5 bases). The CDR3 has 17 residues. Trimming left V 0 bases short and J 0 bases short, with 14 bases between. The germline V gene has CDR1 SGHDN and CDR2 FVKESK. The full variable domain, rest sourced from reference TRBV14 and TRBJ1-2, is EAGVTQFPSHSVIEKGQTVTLRCDPISGHDNLYWYRRVMGKEIKFLLHFVKESKQDESGMPNNRFLAERTGGTYSTLKVQPAELEDSGVYFCASSQERRGQANYGYTFGSGTRLTVV.

This clonotype was observed a handful of times. V is TRBV15 and J is TRBJ2-5; 7 bases agree with TRBD2. The J call could be wrong; TRBJ2-7 is a better fit for the DNA end. CDR1 is LNHNV and CDR2 is YYDKDF in the germline V gene (reference sequence). The CDR3 totals 14 residues. For the CDR3, the DNA is TGTGCCACCAGCGTGGGGAGGGAAAAATACGAGCAGTACTTC. Encoded protein: CATSVGREKYEQYF.

This chain connects TRBV28 to TRBJ2-2; D not resolved. This CDR3 is 14 amino acids long. The V and J ends lost 0 bases and 4 bases respectively, with 6 bases between them. Per the germline V gene, CDR1 is MDHEN and CDR2 is SYDVKM. The CDR3 loop reads CASSLWGTTGELFF. The CDR3 DNA reads as TGTGCCAGCAGTTTATGGGGAACCACCGGGGAGCTGTTTTTT.

The table lists this clonotype with a few counts. This chain uses TRBV20-1 with TRBJ2-7, with 10 bases matching TRBD1. The length of the CDR3 is 15 residues. The trim removed 0 bases at V and 2 bases at J, leaving 4 bases unmatched. CDR1 is DFQATT and CDR2 is SNEGSKA in the germline V gene (reference sequence). Here the CDR3 DNA reads TGCAGTGCTAGAGATGATGGGACAGGGGCCTACGAGCAGTACTTC. Its translation is CSARDDGTGAYEQYF.

The V and J genes are TRBV6-4 and TRBJ2-2, with 10 bases fitting TRBD2. The germline V gene encodes CDR1 MRHNA and CDR2 SNTAGT. This CDR3 region has 13 residues. J lost 4 bases, V lost 8 bases, and 1 base had no gene match. The CDR3 sequence is CASRLAGTGELFF. The CDR3 region has the DNA TGTGCCAGCCGACTAGCGGGCACCGGGGAGCTGTTTTTT.

The chain combines TRBV27 with TRBJ1-2, with D possibly TRBD1 on 6 matching bases. Germline CDR1 and CDR2: MNHEY and SMNVEV (reference sequence). This CDR3 comprises 15 residues. Trimming cost V 2 bases and J 3 bases, with 13 bases left between them. The CDR3 DNA follows: TGTGCCAGCAGTTTAGAATTAGGGGGGGACTATGGCTACACCTTC. Its translation: CASSLELGGDYGYTF.

This clonotype has more than one count but fewer than ten. This chain uses TRBV27 with TRBJ1-4, with 9 positions matching TRBD1. Germline-derived CDR1 and CDR2 are MNHEY and SMNVEV (reference sequence). This CDR3 has 17 residues. The ends lost 3 bases at V and 4 bases at J; junction bases unmatched: 9. CDR3 amino acids: CASSFYRDRAFNEKLFF. CDR3 nucleotide sequence: TGTGCCAGCAGTTTTTACCGGGACAGGGCCTTTAATGAAAAACTGTTTTTT.

Only a few counts were recorded for this clonotype. The chain is built from TRBV27 and TRBJ2-5; 12 bases match TRBD1. There are 15 residues in the CDR3. Germline values: CDR1 MNHEY, CDR2 SMNVEV (reference sequence). V lost 5 bases to trimming and J lost 5 bases; unmatched junction nucleotides: 6. The CDR3, as DNA: TGTGCCAGCAGTCCAGGGACAGGGGGCAAGGAGACCCAGTACTTC. Translated, it gives CASSPGTGGKETQYF.

V and J are TRBV10-3 and TRBJ2-7, with 7 positions matching TRBD1. Germline assignment: CDR1 ENHRY and CDR2 SYGVKD. The J segment lost 0 bases and the V segment lost 6 bases, leaving 5 bases of the junction unmatched. This CDR3 has 14 residues. For the CDR3, the DNA is TGTGCCATCAGACCCGGGACAGACTCCTACGAGCAGTACTTC. This codes for CAIRPGTDSYEQYF.

The table lists this clonotype with many counts. The V gene is TRBV6-5, the J gene TRBJ1-1; no reliable D call. The CDR3 runs 14 residues. V lost 4 bases, J lost 2 bases, and 11 bases lay in between. Germline CDR1 and CDR2: MNHEY and SVGAGI. In nucleotides, the CDR3 is TGTGCCAGCAGTTTCGAACGGGGAAACACTGAAGCTTTCTTT. It is translated as CASSFERGNTEAFF.

The V and J genes are TRBV29-1 and TRBJ1-3; no clear D gene. Germline loops: CDR1 SQVTM, CDR2 ANQGSEA. This CDR3 region has 14 residues. The ends were cut back, 5 bases at V and 0 bases at J, with 11 bases in the middle. CDR3 sequence: CSVLGSSSGNTIYF. The CDR3 DNA follows: TGCAGCGTTCTGGGATCGAGCTCTGGAAACACCATATATTTT.

This clonotype was observed a handful of times. This sequence joins TRBV28 and TRBJ2-1, with D tentatively TRBD2 (6 bases). Germline V CDR1 and CDR2: MDHEN, SYDVKM. V shed 10 bases and J shed 9 bases, with 22 bases lying between them. The CDR3 is 14 residues long. DNA for the CDR3: TGTGCCACAATGGGGGGTGGCCCTTTTCGTGAGCAGTTCTTC. Amino acid sequence: CATMGGGPFREQFF.

The chain recombines TRBV5-1 with TRBJ1-2; 7 nucleotides agree with TRBD1. Germline V gene lookup returns CDR1 SGHRS and CDR2 YFSETQ. J was trimmed by 13 bases and V by 0 bases; bases with no gene match: 12. This CDR3 has 14 residues. The CDR3 spells CASSLGWDSVGITF. The CDR3 DNA reads as TGCGCCAGCAGCTTGGGCTGGGACAGCGTAGGAATCACCTTC.

This clonotype was seen only once. The chain uses TRBV11-3 and TRBJ2-1; 7 bases align to TRBD1. This CDR3 spans 18 amino acids. Germline lookup yields CDR1 SGHNT and CDR2 YENEEA. Trimming removed 0 bases from V and 1 base from J; junction bases left unmatched: 9. CDR3 DNA sequence: TGTGCCAGCAGCTTAGACCAAGGGGGCTCCAAGTCCTACAATGAGCAGTTCTTC. Translated, it gives CASSLDQGGSKSYNEQFF.

A single count supports this clonotype. This chain connects TRBV7-9 to TRBJ2-1, with 8 nucleotides matching TRBD2. Germline CDR1 reads SEHNR; CDR2 reads FQNEAQ (reference sequence). Trimming cost V 2 bases and J 6 bases; bases outside gene matches: 12. This CDR3 comprises 17 residues. The CDR3 region has the DNA TGTGCCAGCAGCTTACCTGCGGGGGGTCTCCCAGTCAATGAGCAGTTCTTC. Protein: CASSLPAGGLPVNEQFF.

This clonotype was observed a few times. The rearrangement uses TRBV15 and TRBJ1-4; the D gene is possibly TRBD1 (5 bases). Germline V gene lookup returns CDR1 LNHNV and CDR2 YYDKDF (reference sequence). V was clipped by 3 bases and J by 4 bases, with 12 bases between them. CDR3 length: 15 amino acids. Here the CDR3 DNA reads TGTGCCACCAGCAGCTCAGGGCAGAATAATGAAAAACTGTTTTTT. Amino acids: CATSSSGQNNEKLFF.

The J gene is TRBJ2-5, the V gene TRBV11-2; possibly TRBD1 or TRBD2 for D (6 bases each). The end of the DNA is better explained by TRBJ2-1, so the J call may be wrong. Per germline, CDR1 SGHAT and CDR2 FQNNGV. The CDR3 totals 14 residues. The CDR3 sequence: CASTLWGAGNEQFF. DNA of the CDR3: TGTGCCAGCACCTTGTGGGGGGCTGGGAATGAGCAGTTCTTC.

This clonotype has more than one count but fewer than ten. The chain couples TRBV20-1 to TRBJ2-4; D uncertain. The CDR3 spans 14 residues. V dropped 0 bases and J dropped 0 bases, with 6 bases sitting between them. Germline-derived CDR1 and CDR2 are DFQATT and SNEGSKA (reference sequence). CDR3 residues: CSARDQLAKNIQYF. CDR3 DNA sequence: TGCAGTGCTAGAGATCAACTAGCCAAAAACATTCAGTACTTC.

The chain joins TRBV5-1 to TRBJ2-7; 8 nucleotides agree with TRBD1. J was trimmed by 4 bases and V by 4 bases; bases with no gene match: 10. Germline lookup yields CDR1 SGHRS and CDR2 YFSETQ. There are 15 residues in the CDR3. For the CDR3, the DNA is TGCGCCAGCAGCACGCAGGGGGCGATTAGTTACGAGCAGTACTTC. Its translation: CASSTQGAISYEQYF. The full variable domain, its missing parts supplied by reference TRBV5-1 and TRBJ2-7, is KAGVTQTPRYLIKTRGQQVTLSCSPISGHRSVSWYQQTPGQGLQFLFEYFSETQRNKGNFPGRFSGRQFSNSRSEMNVSTLELGDSALYLCASSTQGAISYEQYFGPGTRLTVT.

V and J are TRBV10-3 and TRBJ2-7, with D unresolved. CDR3 length: 14 amino acids. Trimming left V 3 bases short and J 0 bases short, with 9 bases between. Germline V gene data show CDR1 as ENHRY and CDR2 as SYGVKD. CDR3 bases: TGTGCCATCAGTGAAGGTGGGCCCTCCTACGAGCAGTACTTC. Amino acid sequence: CAISEGGPSYEQYF.

The chain uses TRBV18 and TRBJ2-7, with 9 bases fitting TRBD1. CDR1 is KGHSH and CDR2 is LQKENI in the germline V gene. With 0 bases clipped from V and 2 bases from J, the junction kept 5 bases outside the gene matches. The CDR3 length is 16 residues. As DNA, the CDR3 is TGTGCCAGCTCACCACCGTTAGGGACAGGGACCTACGAGCAGTACTTC. Protein: CASSPPLGTGTYEQYF.

The V call is TRBV2, the J call TRBJ2-3; D perhaps matches TRBD1 (6 bases). Trimming took off 11 bases at V and 1 base at J, with 13 bases between the two ends. Germline V CDR1 and CDR2: SNHLY, FYNNEI. The CDR3 runs 13 residues. CDR3 bases: TGTGCCGGTCGGACAGATCGCACAGATACGCAGTATTTT. It codes for CAGRTDRTDTQYF.

This clonotype was found a few times. The chain uses TRBV12-3 or TRBV12-4 and TRBJ2-7; perhaps TRBD1 as D (5 bases). Trimming took 6 bases from V and 5 from J, leaving 11 bases between them. This CDR3 region has 12 residues. The CDR3 region is CASSFRVHEQYF. The CDR3 DNA sequence: TGTGCCAGCAGCTTCAGGGTCCACGAGCAGTACTTC.

Regarding this clonotype: Germline and junction disagree at one end, which may indicate a read error. In DNA, the CDR3 is TGCGCCGCCAGCTCCCCGACTATGGGTGAGCAGTTCTTC. Protein: CAASSPTMGEQFF. This sequence joins TRBV24-1 and TRBJ2-1; maybe TRBD2 (5 bases). Germline CDR1 reads KGHDR; CDR2 reads SFDVKD. CDR3 length equals 13 residues.

The chain links TRBV5-1 to TRBJ2-5; D is undetermined. V lost 0 bases and J lost 5, with 17 bases in between. The length of the CDR3 is 16 residues. In germline, CDR1 is SGHRS, CDR2 YFSETQ. The CDR3 sequence: CASSLAGSPGSETQYF. CDR3 sequence (DNA): TGCGCCAGCAGCTTGGCCGGGTCGCCGGGCTCGGAGACCCAGTACTTC.